The TCR beta chain under discussion was sequenced for a study of shared clonotypes between healthy human individuals (dated by TCRdb to about 2020). Context from the whole study: The cohort comprised a couple of women and three men aged 18 to 49 years. For each donor, CD4 naive and CD4 memory were each given three plates, CD8 naive was given two plates, and CD8 memory was given one plate. Blood TCR repertoires of roughly five healthy adults were deeply sequenced to estimate repertoire size and the extent of clonotype sharing between individuals. To increase sequencing depth and limit assay-specific biases, TCR repertoire library preparation and sequencing were carried out by different laboratories using diverse techniques. Each donor's leukapheresis produced roughly between roughly 0.85 and 10 billion PBMCs.

The CDR3, cysteine through phenylalanine, is 12 amino acids long. The retained sequence is limited to the CDR3, 36 bases, with the frame set at the first base. CDR1 GTSNPN and CDR2 SVGIG were looked up in the germline V gene (reference sequence). At the junction V is shortened by 2 bases and J by 7 bases, with 8 bases in between. Notes on this clone: Its cognate antigen has yet to be identified. No base qualities exist here, and no much larger clone lies one base off it.

The full study reports these points: Estimated clonotype richness was generally larger for naive than for memory subsets. When a few donors were compared, the shared fraction of clonotypes was roughly 5% for naive CD4, roughly 3.3% for naive CD8, more than 2% for memory CD4, and under 0.5% for memory CD8. The small number of donors limited the genetic and exposure-history diversity represented. Incomplete sequencing was indicated by rarefaction of sorted-subset datasets, despite the large sequencing depth. Sampling was restricted to blood, and TCR repertoires in tissues likely differ from the TCR repertoires found in blood. Compared with non-shared clonotypes, clonotypes shared by all four sorted-subset donors had higher generation probabilities. Pairwise subsampling indicated that sequencing depth was expected to affect the degree of clonotype sharing among donors.

The donors were healthy, HIV-negative adults with no recently reported acute infections or vaccinations. Every donor was a Caucasian adult residing in Nashville, Tennessee, USA. CD4+ T cells were enriched by magnetic negative selection, after which naive cells were positively selected on CD45RA and the negative fraction was taken as the memory subset. Blood was collected by leukapheresis, and PBMCs were isolated by Ficoll-Histopaque density gradient centrifugation and then cryopreserved in liquid nitrogen vapor phase. Purity and quantity of every magnetically sorted T cell population were checked by analytical flow cytometry. Each sorted fraction had its genomic DNA isolated and then quantified by UV absorbance on a Nanodrop 2000c. Using the deep immunoSEQ assay, multiplex PCR amplified TCR CDR3 regions from genomic DNA. For each cell subset, the extracted genomic DNA was distributed evenly across all wells of several immunoSEQ 96-well plates, and each plate served as one replicate. For sorted subsets, 150 to 200 ng genomic DNA, equal to tens of thousands of T cell genomes, was loaded into each replicate PCR. The purified libraries were quantified using a Qubit 3.0 fluorometer, sized with a Bioanalyzer 2100, and then quantified again using the KAPA Library Quantification kit. Every immunoSEQ 96-well plate was sequenced on a dedicated single-read 150-cycle Illumina NextSeq 550 flow cell. Per the original workflow: Because only junctional sequences without quality scores were contained in the immunoSEQ output, filtering matching that applied to full-length reads could not be performed. Sequences were annotated with PyIR, a Python wrapper for IgBLAST v1.9, and V/J genes and CDR3 were assigned using IMGT germline references. Reads were filtered out if the reads had weak V/J assignments (E-value above 1e-6), no CDR3, stop codons, out-of-frame junctions, or ambiguous translated residues. V3J clonotypes were defined as sequences sharing an identical inferred V gene, J gene, and CDR3 amino acid sequence. Percentage overlap between repertoires was calculated by dividing the number of shared unique clonotypes by the size of the smaller repertoire. Three approaches were used to assess repertoire richness: RTK rarefaction, the Chao1 estimator, and Recon v2.1 estimates of unobserved clonotypes. OLGA was used to compute generation probabilities for all TCRbeta clonotypes that the gDNA method yielded from a handful of donors. Imported from immuneACCESS, the table was reduced by TCRdb to in-frame sequences with V and J called. These copies leave out some clones; in studies compared against another copy, an unresolved V gene accounts for under half, and the cause of the remainder is not known. D and trimming come from the DNA, and the V and J calls and clone size come from that table. The sample has more than 2 million clones on record, under 97% of them singletons. The ten most abundant clones make up roughly 0.13% of the sample.

The receptor comes from a man younger than 35 in good health. Sequencing input: naive CD4+ T cells sorted from blood. The sample's cell subset or site label is to be understood as: CD45RA+ positively selected. The chain is encoded by TRBV30 joined to TRBJ2-2, with the D gene not confidently named. The DNA sequence is as follows: TGTGCCTGGAGTAGGAGTATCGGGGAGCTGTTTTTT. This sequence encodes CAWSRSIGELFF.